This T cell receptor (beta chain) comes out of a study of spatial heterogeneity in lung cancer. This clonotype is termed medium-sized. Time point meaning: sample taken at primary tumor resection. The donors were 72 patients with non-small cell lung cancer that was early-stage and untreated. Whole RNA was taken from tumor, nontumor lung or frozen PBMC; it was then sequenced unsorted. Each TCR cDNA molecule carried a unique molecular identifier. Each CDR3 protein gets one entry after TCRdb re-called the 5' RACE reads with MiXCR. The sample holds about 1,800 distinct CDR3 sequences, approximately 15% seen once. There are 13 residues in the CDR3. V was pared by 3 bases and J by 3 bases, with 9 bases between.

The TCR sequence derives from a male donor with early-stage non-small cell lung cancer. The material was normal lung tissue next to the tumor, obtained at surgery. This rearrangement joins TRBV12-3 or TRBV12-4 to TRBJ2-7; no firm D call. Here the CDR3 reads CASSFGQYYEQYF. The CDR3 coding sequence is TGTGCCAGCAGTTTTGGCCAGTACTACGAGCAGTACTTC.